This TCR beta chain stems from a study of blood T cell repertoires in COVID-19. Overall study context: COVID-19 samples from acute and convalescent phases originated in the United States, Italy and Spain. The analysed material was cDNA or gDNA that came from T cells, B-cell-depleted T cells, or PBMCs.

Per the original data handling: Reference gene primer amplification gave nucleated cell count estimates. Only in-frame clones appear in the TCRdb table, and some are missing; sequencing was by immunoSEQ multiplex PCR. D and trimming were read from the DNA, whereas the V and J calls and clone size are those reported in that table. The data hold around 400,000 clones, with around 92% observed a single time. CDR1 is SGHNT, CDR2 YYREEE, per germline (reference sequence). V lost 9 bases to trimming and J lost 0 bases; unmatched junction nucleotides: 5. This CDR3 contains 13 residues. The genes are TRBV5-4 and TRBJ1-1; 7 nucleotides match TRBD1. This receptor was obtained from a man aged 40-49 years with acute or convalescent COVID-19. Sequencing was carried out using peripheral blood. The CDR3 DNA reads as TGTGCCACTGGACAGGTTTTGAACACTGAAGCTTTCTTT. Translating gives CATGQVLNTEAFF.